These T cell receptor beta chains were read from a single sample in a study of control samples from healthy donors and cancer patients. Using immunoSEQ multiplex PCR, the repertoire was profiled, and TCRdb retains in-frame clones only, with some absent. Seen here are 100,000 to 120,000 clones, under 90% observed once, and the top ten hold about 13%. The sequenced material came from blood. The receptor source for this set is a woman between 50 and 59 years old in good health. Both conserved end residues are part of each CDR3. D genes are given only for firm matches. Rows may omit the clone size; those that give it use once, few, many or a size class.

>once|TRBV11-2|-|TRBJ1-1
TGTGCCAGCAGCTTAGGGTCGCCCCAAAACACTGAAGCTTTCTTT
CASSLGSPQNTEAFF
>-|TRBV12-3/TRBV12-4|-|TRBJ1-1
TGTGCCACCGCCAATGATCTCCCTGAAGCTTTCTTT
CATANDLPEAFF
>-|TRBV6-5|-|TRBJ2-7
TGTGCCAGCAGTTACTGGGACTCGAGTAAGGCCTACGAGCAGTACTTC
CASSYWDSSKAYEQYF
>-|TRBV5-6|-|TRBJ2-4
TGTGCCAGCAGCCCTGCGGGGCAGGCCAAAAACATTCAGTACTTC
CASSPAGQAKNIQYF
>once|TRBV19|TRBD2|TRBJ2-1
TGTGCCAGTGATTCGACTAGCGGGAAGTCCTACAATGAGCGGTTCTTC
CASDSTSGKSYNERFF
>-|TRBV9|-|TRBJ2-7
TGTGCCAGCAGCGTAGGAGGCAGTTTTGCCTACGAGCAGTACTTC
CASSVGGSFAYEQYF
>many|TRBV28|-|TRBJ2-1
TGTGCCAGCAACGGGGGTTTGAATGAGCAGTTCTTC
CASNGGLNEQFF
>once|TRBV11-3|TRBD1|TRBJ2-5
TGTGCCAGCAGCTTATTGGGACAGGGGGCGCGTCAGTACTTC
CASSLLGQGARQYF
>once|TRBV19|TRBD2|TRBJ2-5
TGTGCCAGTAGTATCAGCGGGGGGAAAGAGACCCAGTACTTC
CASSISGGKETQYF
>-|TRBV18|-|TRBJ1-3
TGTGCCAGCTCACCGGCGGGGACCATCTCTGGAAACACCATATATTTT
CASSPAGTISGNTIYF
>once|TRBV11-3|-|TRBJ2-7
TGTGCCAGCAGCTTAGACGTGAGGAACGAGCAGTACTTC
CASSLDVRNEQYF
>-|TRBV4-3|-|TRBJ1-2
TGCGCCAGCAGCCAAGGGCAGCTCTATGGCTACACCTTC
CASSQGQLYGYTF
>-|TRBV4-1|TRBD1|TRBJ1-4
TGCGCCAGCAGCCACCCGGGACAGGGAGGTGAAAAACTGTTTTTT
CASSHPGQGGEKLFF
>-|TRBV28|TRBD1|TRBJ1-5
TGTGCCAGCAGTTTCATACAGGGGGCAGGGCAGCCCCAGCATTTT
CASSFIQGAGQPQHF
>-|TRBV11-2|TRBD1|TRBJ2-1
TGTGCCAGCAGCTCCCTGCGACAGGGGTGGCAGTTCTTC
CASSSLRQGWQFF
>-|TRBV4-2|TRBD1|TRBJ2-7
TGTGCCAGCAGCCATCTACCGGGACAGGGATATCTCTACGAGCAGTACTTC
CASSHLPGQGYLYEQYF
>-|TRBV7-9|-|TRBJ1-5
TGTGCCAGCAGCTTACGAGGGGTTGCAGATAGCAATCAGCCCCAGCATTTT
CASSLRGVADSNQPQHF
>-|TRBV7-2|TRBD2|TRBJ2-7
TGTGCCAGCAGCTTAGCGCGGCGGGGGGGCCCCTACGAGCAGTACTTC
CASSLARRGGPYEQYF
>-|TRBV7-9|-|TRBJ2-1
TGTGCCAGCAGCTTATACGAAGTCGGGTACAATGAGCAGTTCTTC
CASSLYEVGYNEQFF
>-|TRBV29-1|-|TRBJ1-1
TGCAGCGTTGAAGATCTTCTCAGGACGGATGAAGCTTTCTTT
CSVEDLLRTDEAFF